Presented here are 19 T cell receptor beta chains from one specimen sequenced in a study of memory CD4+ T cells and cytomegalovirus serostatus. Only in-frame clones appear in the TCRdb table, and some are missing; sequencing was by immunoSEQ multiplex PCR. The table has over 25,000 clones, approximately 80% seen once. The sort gate was single viable CD3+CD4+CD8-CD45RO+ cells for memory CD4+ T cells. Sequenced material: memory CD4+ T cells from blood. These receptors were taken from an adult in good health and CMV-seronegative.

The rearrangement joins TRBV4-3 to TRBJ1-5; TRBD1 might be the D (6 bases). CDR3 length: 15 residues. V shed 0 bases and J shed 6 bases, with 12 bases lying between them. Germline CDR1 and CDR2: LGHNA and YSLEER. CDR3 protein: CASSQDKGGGQPQHF. In DNA form, the CDR3 reads TGCGCCAGCAGCCAAGATAAGGGGGGAGGTCAGCCCCAGCATTTT.

The chain recombines TRBV5-5 with TRBJ2-7; D remains unclear. The CDR3 totals 14 residues. Germline V gene sequence: CDR1 SGHKS, CDR2 YYEKEE (reference sequence). V gave up 1 base and J gave up 1 base, with 9 bases separating them. In nucleotides, the CDR3 is TGTGCCAGCAGCTTGTTTACATGGTCCTACGAGCAGTACTTC. It is translated as CASSLFTWSYEQYF.

The V and J genes are TRBV27 and TRBJ1-5; D not resolved. This CDR3 region has 13 residues. Trimming stripped 4 bases from V and 3 bases from J, with 7 bases between. Germline V gene data show CDR1 as MNHEY and CDR2 as SMNVEV (reference sequence). The CDR3 sequence: CASSSLVNQPQHF. In DNA, the CDR3 is TGTGCCAGCAGTTCCCTAGTCAATCAGCCCCAGCATTTT.

V usage is TRBV7-8 and J usage is TRBJ2-6; D may be TRBD2 (5 bases). This CDR3 has 17 amino acids. Trimming took 5 bases from V and 2 from J, leaving 16 bases between them. From germline, CDR1 is SGHVS and CDR2 FQNEAQ. The CDR3 nucleotides read TGTGCCAGCAGCCCGAGGGAAGTCTTGGCTGGGGCCAACGTCCTGACTTTC. It encodes CASSPREVLAGANVLTF.

The gene calls are TRBV4-2 and TRBJ1-1; 7 bases are a match to TRBD1. The germline gives CDR1 LGHNA, CDR2 YNFKEQ. This CDR3 spans 16 amino acids. J gave up 5 bases and V 1 base, and 10 bases lay outside the gene matches. CDR3 in DNA: TGTGCCAGCAGCCAAGCCAGGGGGTTGGGGGAGACTGAAGCTTTCTTT. Residues: CASSQARGLGETEAFF.

V gene TRBV2 combines with J gene TRBJ1-2, with D maybe TRBD1 (5 bases). Germline V gives CDR1 SNHLY, CDR2 FYNNEI. Trimming removed 4 bases from V and 3 bases from J, with 15 bases in between. This CDR3 contains 15 residues. CDR3 protein: CASSAISGTDYGYTF. The CDR3 DNA sequence: TGTGCCAGCAGTGCAATATCCGGGACGGACTATGGCTACACCTTC.

The table lists this clone with a few counts. J is TRBJ2-5 and V is TRBV13; D unclear. The CDR3 runs 13 residues. The V gene lost 5 bases and the J gene lost 5 bases, with 12 bases spanning the gap. The germline V gene has CDR1 PRHDT and CDR2 FYEKMQ (reference sequence). The CDR3 protein is CASSPRLVETQYF. CDR3 DNA sequence: TGTGCCAGCAGCCCCCGGCTAGTTGAGACCCAGTACTTC.

V and J are TRBV6-5 and TRBJ1-5; D may be TRBD1 (5 bases). This CDR3 spans 14 amino acids. V lost 3 bases and J 3 bases, leaving 9 bases between the germline ends. CDR1 MNHEY and CDR2 SVGAGI come from the germline V gene. CDR3 amino acids: CASSYSGANQPQHF. CDR3 sequence (DNA): TGTGCCAGCAGTTATTCCGGGGCCAATCAGCCCCAGCATTTT.

The chain recombines TRBV4-1 with TRBJ1-3; the D is unclear. V was pared by 0 bases and J by 5 bases, with 11 bases between. The CDR3 length is 15 residues. Germline V CDR1 and CDR2: MGHRA, YSYEKL. The CDR3 DNA reads TGCGCCAGCAGCCAAGAGGTGGGCACAAGAAACACCATATATTTT. It translates to CASSQEVGTRNTIYF.

In this sample, this clone turned up a few times. V is TRBV11-2 and J is TRBJ2-3; possibly TRBD2 for D (6 bases). V was cut by 6 bases and J by 6 bases, with 16 bases left in between. There are 14 residues in the CDR3. The V gene's germline CDR1 is SGHAT and CDR2 FQNNGV. As DNA, the CDR3 is TGTGCCAGCAGGGGGGGAATAGCAACCGATACGCAGTATTTT. This gives the protein CASRGGIATDTQYF. Variable domain in full (rest from reference TRBV11-2 and TRBJ2-3): EAGVAQSPRYKIIEKRQSVAFWCNPISGHATLYWYQQILGQGPKLLIQFQNNGVVDDSQLPKDRFSAERLKGVDSTLKIQPAKLEDSAVYLCASRGGIATDTQYFGPGTRLTVL.

The chain has TRBV2 and TRBJ1-5, with D hard to call. V was trimmed by 5 bases and J by 4 bases, leaving 12 bases between them. The CDR3 runs to 14 residues. Germline CDR1 and CDR2: SNHLY and FYNNEI. The CDR3 nucleotides are TGTGCCAGCAGTTCGGATACGGCGAATCAGCCCCAGCATTTT. Protein product: CASSSDTANQPQHF.

This chain connects TRBV7-9 to TRBJ2-1; TRBD2 aligns across 8 bases. The V gene end was trimmed by 0 bases and the J gene end by 5 bases; junction bases not matched to a gene: 3. The CDR3 sequence is 15 residues long. Germline assignment: CDR1 SEHNR and CDR2 FQNEAQ (reference sequence). CDR3 coding DNA: TGTGCCAGCAGCTTAGCAGCGGGAGACCACAATGAGCAGTTCTTC. It specifies CASSLAAGDHNEQFF.

With regard to this clone: Germline is not matched at one junction end, which may reflect a read error. The chain employs TRBV7-7 and TRBJ2-7, with a possible D match to TRBD2 (5 bases). This CDR3 has 13 amino acids. Germline CDR1 and CDR2: SSHAT and FNYEAQ (reference sequence). The DNA of the CDR3 is TGTGCTAGCAGCTTGGCCGCGGGTTACGAGCAGTACTTC. This codes for CASSLAAGYEQYF.

The V and J genes are TRBV4-3 and TRBJ2-2; 12 bases agree with TRBD2. The germline gives CDR1 LGHNA, CDR2 YSLEER. This CDR3 contains 17 residues. The J segment lost 1 base and the V segment lost 4 bases, leaving 4 bases of the junction unmatched. CDR3 sequence: CASSRTSGKMNTGELFF. The CDR3 DNA reads TGCGCCAGCAGCCGGACTAGCGGGAAGATGAACACCGGGGAGCTGTTTTTT.

The chain links TRBV18 to TRBJ2-6, with D unresolved. V dropped 0 bases and J dropped 1 base, with 4 bases sitting between them. CDR1 and CDR2 from the germline V gene are KGHSH and LQKENI. The CDR3 consists of 15 residues. The CDR3 sequence is CASSPPGSGANVLTF. For the CDR3, the DNA is TGTGCCAGCTCACCACCGGGGTCTGGGGCCAACGTCCTGACTTTC.

The chain has TRBV29-1 and TRBJ1-2, with D maybe TRBD1 (6 bases). The CDR3 is 14 amino acids. V lost 4 bases and J 1 base, leaving 13 bases between the germline ends. CDR1 is SQVTM and CDR2 is ANQGSEA in the germline V gene. The CDR3: CSVAGGRRNYGYTF. In DNA form, the CDR3 reads TGCAGCGTTGCGGGGGGGCGACGTAACTATGGCTACACCTTC.

The chain joins TRBV28 to TRBJ2-7; 8 bases match TRBD2. CDR1 MDHEN and CDR2 SYDVKM come from the germline V gene. Trimming took 7 bases from V and 3 from J; bases not matched to a gene: 17. This CDR3 is built from 17 residues. The CDR3 region is CASTSAGRLAGNYEQYF. The CDR3 DNA is TGTGCCAGCACTTCCGCAGGGCGATTAGCGGGAAACTACGAGCAGTACTTC.

V is TRBV4-1 and J is TRBJ2-2; D possibly corresponds to TRBD2 (6 bases). The germline V and J ends were trimmed by 1 base and 2 bases, with 11 bases remaining between them. The CDR3 contains 16 residues. Germline CDR1 and CDR2: MGHRA and YSYEKL. The CDR3 bases are TGCGCCAGCAGCCAAGTTGCGGGGAGCAACACCGGGGAGCTGTTTTTT. Its protein is CASSQVAGSNTGELFF.

V usage is TRBV19 and J usage is TRBJ1-1; no clear D gene. The germline V and J ends were trimmed by 5 bases and 2 bases, with 9 bases remaining between them. From germline, CDR1 is LNHDA and CDR2 SQIVND (reference sequence). The CDR3 runs to 13 residues. The CDR3 DNA follows: TGTGCCAGTAGTGGCAGACCTAACACTGAAGCTTTCTTT. Translated, it gives CASSGRPNTEAFF.